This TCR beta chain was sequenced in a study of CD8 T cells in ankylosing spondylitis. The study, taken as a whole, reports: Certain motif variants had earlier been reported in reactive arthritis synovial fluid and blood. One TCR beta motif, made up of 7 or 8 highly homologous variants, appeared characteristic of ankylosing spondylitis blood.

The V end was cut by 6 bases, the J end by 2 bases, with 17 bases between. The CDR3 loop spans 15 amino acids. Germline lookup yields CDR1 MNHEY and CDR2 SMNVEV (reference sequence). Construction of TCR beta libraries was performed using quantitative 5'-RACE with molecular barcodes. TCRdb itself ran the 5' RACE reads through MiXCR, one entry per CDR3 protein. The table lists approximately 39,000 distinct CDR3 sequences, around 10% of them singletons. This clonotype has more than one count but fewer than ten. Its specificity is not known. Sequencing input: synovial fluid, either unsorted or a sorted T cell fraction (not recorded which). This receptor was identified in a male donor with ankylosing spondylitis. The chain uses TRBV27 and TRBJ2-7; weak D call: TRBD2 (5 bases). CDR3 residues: CASSQAGRVPYEQYF. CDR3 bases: TGTGCCAGCAGCCAGGCGGGCAGAGTGCCCTACGAGCAGTACTTC.